A selection of T cell receptor beta chains follows, all from one sample in a study of blood T cell repertoires in COVID-19. Only in-frame clones appear in the TCRdb table, and some are missing; sequencing was by immunoSEQ multiplex PCR. The table has approximately 170,000 clones, approximately 87% seen once. The sequenced material came from peripheral blood. All receptors derive from a woman aged 55-70 years with COVID-19, enrolled during active disease. Each CDR3 is given with its conserved first and last residue. Each record gives: J gene, clone size, D gene, V gene, CDR3 protein, CDR3 DNA. A D gene is named only where the DNA matches it firmly. Part of the rows lack a size; the others show once, few, many or a class for expanded clones.

J: TRBJ2-2; size: .; D: TRBD2; V: TRBV10-3; CDR3: CAISDISRTTRGGAGELFF; DNA: TGTGCCATCAGTGATATATCTCGGACTACCCGTGGGGGGGCCGGGGAGCTGTTTTTT
J: TRBJ2-2; size: .; D: TRBD2; V: TRBV6-4; CDR3: CASSDSPGGNTGELFF; DNA: TGTGCCAGCAGTGACTCGCCGGGAGGGAACACCGGGGAGCTGTTTTTT
J: TRBJ2-7; size: .; D: .; V: TRBV15; CDR3: CATSRDSGQTFSYEQYF; DNA: TGTGCCACCAGCAGAGATAGCGGCCAGACGTTCTCCTACGAGCAGTACTTC
J: TRBJ2-5; size: .; D: .; V: TRBV5-1; CDR3: CASSANRVRETQYF; DNA: TGCGCCAGCAGCGCAAACAGGGTCCGGGAGACCCAGTACTTC
J: TRBJ1-1; size: .; D: .; V: TRBV11-2; CDR3: CASSEGDTEAFF; DNA: TGTGCCAGCAGCGAAGGGGACACTGAAGCTTTCTTT
J: TRBJ1-4; size: .; D: TRBD1; V: TRBV19; CDR3: CASRPQGWTNEKLFF; DNA: TGTGCCAGTAGGCCACAGGGGTGGACTAATGAAAAACTGTTTTTT
J: TRBJ2-1; size: .; D: TRBD2; V: TRBV5-6; CDR3: CASRRAGPYNEQFF; DNA: TGTGCCAGCAGACGAGCGGGGCCCTACAATGAGCAGTTCTTC
J: TRBJ2-1; size: .; D: TRBD1; V: TRBV19; CDR3: CASKGQGNYNEQFF; DNA: TGTGCCAGTAAAGGACAGGGGAATTACAATGAGCAGTTCTTC
J: TRBJ2-1; size: .; D: TRBD2; V: TRBV9; CDR3: CASSVATGGRQFF; DNA: TGTGCCAGCAGCGTAGCTACGGGGGGACGGCAGTTCTTC
J: TRBJ2-7; size: .; D: TRBD1; V: TRBV7-2; CDR3: CASSLAQGASYEQYF; DNA: TGTGCCAGCAGCTTAGCCCAGGGGGCCTCCTACGAGCAGTACTTC
J: TRBJ1-1; size: once; D: TRBD1; V: TRBV19; CDR3: CASSTGGQGITEAFF; DNA: TGTGCCAGTAGTACCGGGGGACAGGGGATCACTGAAGCTTTCTTT
J: TRBJ1-5; size: .; D: TRBD1; V: TRBV28; CDR3: CASSSQPGQRNQPQHF; DNA: TGTGCCAGCAGTTCCCAACCGGGACAGAGGAATCAGCCCCAGCATTTT
J: TRBJ2-7; size: few; D: .; V: TRBV6-2/TRBV6-3; CDR3: CASSRAGPYEQYF; DNA: TGTGCCAGCAGTCGAGCGGGCCCCTACGAGCAGTACTTC
J: TRBJ1-5; size: .; D: .; V: TRBV27; CDR3: CASSLRGRVNNQPQHF; DNA: TGTGCCAGCAGTTTAAGGGGCAGGGTGAACAATCAGCCCCAGCATTTT
J: TRBJ1-4; size: .; D: TRBD1; V: TRBV19; CDR3: CASSIDGRGHEKLFF; DNA: TGTGCCAGTAGTATTGATGGCAGGGGGCATGAAAAACTGTTTTTT
J: TRBJ2-7; size: .; D: TRBD1; V: TRBV13; CDR3: CASSIRQGAVDEQYF; DNA: TGTGCCAGCAGCATAAGACAGGGGGCAGTTGACGAGCAGTACTTC
J: TRBJ2-3; size: .; D: .; V: TRBV28; CDR3: CASSYSSGGTDTQYF; DNA: TGTGCCAGCAGTTATTCATCAGGAGGGACAGATACGCAGTATTTT
J: TRBJ1-2; size: .; D: .; V: TRBV29-1; CDR3: CSVVTGYGYTF; DNA: TGCAGCGTTGTAACAGGCTATGGCTACACCTTC
J: TRBJ2-5; size: .; D: .; V: TRBV7-2; CDR3: CASSPGQSFTQYF; DNA: TGTGCCAGCAGCCCCGGACAGAGTTTCACCCAGTACTTC
J: TRBJ2-7; size: few; D: .; V: TRBV27; CDR3: CASSLSLFSYEQYF; DNA: TGTGCCAGCAGTTTATCACTGTTTTCCTACGAGCAGTACTTC
J: TRBJ2-7; size: .; D: TRBD2; V: TRBV4-3; CDR3: CASSQLPTSREQYF; DNA: TGCGCCAGCAGCCAGCTCCCGACTAGCAGAGAGCAGTACTTC
J: TRBJ1-3; size: .; D: TRBD1; V: TRBV7-9; CDR3: CASSLTGTGFSGNTIYF; DNA: TGTGCCAGCAGCCTCACCGGGACAGGGTTTTCGGGAAACACCATATATTTT
J: TRBJ2-7; size: few; D: .; V: TRBV4-3; CDR3: CASSQEDYREQYF; DNA: TGCGCCAGCAGCCAAGAAGACTATAGGGAGCAGTACTTC
J: TRBJ1-2; size: once; D: .; V: TRBV6-1; CDR3: CASSERAGGGYTF; DNA: TGTGCCAGCAGTGAAAGGGCGGGGGGTGGCTACACCTTC
J: TRBJ1-6; size: .; D: .; V: TRBV6-5; CDR3: CASSQIVMDSPLHF; DNA: TGTGCCAGCAGTCAAATAGTCATGGATTCACCCCTCCACTTT
J: TRBJ2-5; size: .; D: .; V: TRBV2; CDR3: CASTIGLKETQYF; DNA: TGTGCCAGCACAATAGGACTAAAAGAGACCCAGTACTTC
J: TRBJ1-6; size: once; D: TRBD1; V: TRBV4-3; CDR3: CASSARDRLYSPLHF; DNA: TGCGCCAGCAGCGCCCGGGACAGACTTTATTCACCCCTCCACTTT
J: TRBJ2-7; size: once; D: TRBD1; V: TRBV28; CDR3: CASSFFGTAIYEQYF; DNA: TGTGCCAGCAGTTTTTTTGGGACAGCCATATACGAGCAGTACTTC
J: TRBJ2-5; size: .; D: TRBD1; V: TRBV7-2; CDR3: CASSLQGAVETQYF; DNA: TGTGCCAGCAGCTTACAGGGGGCGGTGGAGACCCAGTACTTC
J: TRBJ2-7; size: .; D: TRBD1; V: TRBV30; CDR3: CAWTQDRGDEQYF; DNA: TGTGCCTGGACCCAGGACAGGGGCGACGAGCAGTACTTC
J: TRBJ1-1; size: .; D: TRBD1; V: TRBV29-1; CDR3: CSVEGGTGLNTEAFF; DNA: TGCAGCGTTGAAGGGGGGACAGGGTTGAACACTGAAGCTTTCTTT
J: TRBJ1-1; size: .; D: .; V: TRBV7-9; CDR3: CASSLGLTNTEAFF; DNA: TGTGCCAGCAGCTTAGGACTTACGAACACTGAAGCTTTCTTT
J: TRBJ2-1; size: .; D: TRBD2; V: TRBV24-1; CDR3: CATRNEREGPGNEQFF; DNA: TGTGCCACCAGGAACGAGCGGGAGGGCCCTGGCAATGAGCAGTTCTTC
J: TRBJ1-2; size: .; D: .; V: TRBV19; CDR3: CASSISRGTSHGYTF; DNA: TGTGCCAGTAGTATCTCTCGGGGAACCTCTCATGGCTACACCTTC
J: TRBJ2-2; size: .; D: .; V: TRBV5-1; CDR3: CASSLAASSPGELFF; DNA: TGCGCCAGCAGCTTGGCCGCTAGCTCCCCCGGGGAGCTGTTTTTT
J: TRBJ1-1; size: few; D: .; V: TRBV30; CDR3: CAWSVQGQSFF; DNA: TGTGCCTGGAGTGTTCAGGGGCAATCTTTCTTT
J: TRBJ1-2; size: .; D: TRBD1; V: TRBV29-1; CDR3: CSIRQGSYGYTF; DNA: TGCAGCATTAGACAGGGGAGCTATGGCTACACCTTC